The 22 T cell receptor beta chains below come from one sample, sequenced in a study of cytomegalovirus exposure and HLA in healthy donors. In the PCR, 60 Vbeta and 13 Jbeta primers were used. Generated by immunoSEQ multiplex PCR, the TCRdb table keeps only in-frame clones and is missing some. The sample has about 120,000 clones, approximately 78% seen once; the top ten hold more than 1.5%. Sequencing was performed on PBMCs. The receptors here all came from a man aged 40-49 years in good health and CMV-seronegative.

The gene calls are TRBV7-8 and TRBJ2-7; D perhaps matches TRBD2 (5 bases). The V gene's germline CDR1 is SGHVS and CDR2 FQNEAQ. Trimming pared 5 bases from V and 0 bases from J, leaving 14 bases between. There are 15 residues in the CDR3. CDR3: CASSLEGRSSYEQYF. The DNA for the CDR3 is TGTGCCAGCAGCCTCGAGGGAAGGAGCTCCTACGAGCAGTACTTC.

CDR3 coding DNA: TGTGCCAGCAGCTTAACGAGGGAGCCCCAGCATTTT. Protein product: CASSLTREPQHF. V and J are TRBV7-9 and TRBJ1-5; D is undetermined. V shed 2 bases and J shed 8 bases, with 7 bases lying between them. In germline, CDR1 is SEHNR, CDR2 FQNEAQ (reference sequence). There are 12 residues in the CDR3.

This chain joins TRBV27 and TRBJ2-3; perhaps TRBD1 as D (5 bases). Trimming took off 0 bases at V and 0 bases at J, with 10 bases between the two ends. The CDR3 contains 16 residues. The V gene's germline CDR1 is MNHEY and CDR2 SMNVEV (reference sequence). CDR3 protein: CASSLSSGQSTDTQYF. The CDR3 DNA sequence: TGTGCCAGCAGTTTATCATCAGGACAAAGCACAGATACGCAGTATTTT.

This clone was recorded only once. The CDR3 loop is CASGLDEDRLNTEAFF. DNA for the CDR3: TGTGCTAGTGGTTTGGACGAAGACAGGTTGAACACTGAAGCTTTCTTT. This chain links TRBV12-5 with TRBJ1-1; possible D gene TRBD1, 6 bases. Germline V lookup: CDR1 LGHNT, CDR2 FRNRAP. Deletions cut 1 base from V and 0 bases from J, with 12 bases between. The CDR3 runs 16 residues.

The chain carries TRBV5-1 and TRBJ2-7; 11 nucleotides match TRBD2. The germline gives CDR1 SGHRS, CDR2 YFSETQ. V trimming: 2 bases; J trimming: 4 bases; junction bases outside the gene matches: 8. The CDR3 is made up of 16 amino acids. CDR3 sequence reads: CASSLLTSGVTYEQYF. CDR3 in DNA: TGCGCCAGCAGCTTATTGACTAGCGGGGTTACTTACGAGCAGTACTTC.

Only one count was recorded for this clone. The V and J genes are TRBV27 and TRBJ2-7, with 7 bases identical to TRBD1. Losses at the gene ends were 5 bases for V and 5 bases for J; bases not matched to a gene: 12. Germline values: CDR1 MNHEY, CDR2 SMNVEV (reference sequence). The length of the CDR3 is 15 residues. This CDR3 is CASSQTGVANHEQYF. The CDR3 coding sequence is TGTGCCAGCAGTCAAACAGGGGTGGCGAATCACGAGCAGTACTTC.

The gene calls are TRBV11-3 and TRBJ2-2; D not certain. The CDR3 extends over 13 amino acids. The ends were cut back, 1 base at V and 7 bases at J, with 7 bases in the middle. From germline, CDR1 is SGHNT and CDR2 YENEEA. CDR3 coding DNA: TGTGCCAGCAGCTTAGGTAGCAACGGGGAGCTGTTTTTT. Protein product: CASSLGSNGELFF.

J is TRBJ2-5 and V is TRBV5-1; 13 nucleotides line up with TRBD2. The V gene's germline CDR1 is SGHRS and CDR2 YFSETQ. After removal of 4 bases from V and 7 bases from J, the junction contained 10 bases not matched to a gene. The CDR3 has 16 residues. This CDR3 is CASSAELAGGRWTQYF. The CDR3 DNA reads TGCGCCAGCAGCGCGGAACTAGCGGGGGGGCGCTGGACCCAGTACTTC.

The chain employs TRBV7-3 and TRBJ2-3; D possibly corresponds to TRBD2 (6 bases). The germline V gene has CDR1 SGHTA and CDR2 FQGTGA. This CDR3 has 15 amino acids. The V gene lost 2 bases and the J gene lost 0 bases, with 9 bases spanning the gap. CDR3 DNA sequence: TGTGCCAGCAGCTTAGACGGGACTAGCACAGATACGCAGTATTTT. This encodes CASSLDGTSTDTQYF. The full variable domain, with the rest looked up from reference TRBV7-3 and TRBJ2-3, is GAGVSQTPSNKVTEKGKYVELRCDPISGHTALYWYRQSLGQGPEFLIYFQGTGAADDSGLPNDRFFAVRPEGSVSTLKIQRTERGDSAVYLCASSLDGTSTDTQYFGPGTRLTVL.

The chain has TRBV7-3 and TRBJ2-1; 12 positions agree with TRBD2. After removal of 5 bases from V and 8 bases from J, the junction contained 13 bases not matched to a gene. The germline gives CDR1 SGHTA, CDR2 FQGTGA. This CDR3 spans 17 amino acids. The CDR3 reads CASSPSPGLAGLDEQFF. CDR3 in DNA: TGTGCCAGCAGCCCCTCCCCCGGACTAGCGGGATTGGATGAGCAGTTCTTC.

V usage is TRBV19 and J usage is TRBJ1-6; no reliable D call. Germline V gene lookup returns CDR1 LNHDA and CDR2 SQIVND (reference sequence). Trimming cost V 7 bases and J 8 bases, with 12 bases left between them. The CDR3 sequence is 13 residues long. CDR3 in DNA: TGTGCCAGTACCAGCCTAGTGGATTCACCCCTCCACTTT. Its translation is CASTSLVDSPLHF.

The chain has TRBV7-8 and TRBJ2-3, with 9 bases aligning to TRBD2. V shed 5 bases and J 3 bases; nucleotides not matched to a gene: 3. The germline gives CDR1 SGHVS, CDR2 FQNEAQ. CDR3 length equals 14 residues. CDR3 region: CASSVSGSTDTQYF. The CDR3 DNA follows: TGTGCCAGCAGCGTTAGCGGGAGTACAGATACGCAGTATTTT.

This clone was seen just once. The CDR3 region is CASSFQGRAEYSDTEAFF. The CDR3 DNA is TGTGCCAGCTCATTCCAGGGCAGGGCTGAGTATTCGGACACTGAAGCTTTCTTT. J is TRBJ1-1 and V is TRBV18; a weak D match, TRBD1 (5 bases). The CDR3 covers 18 residues. Germline CDR1 reads KGHSH; CDR2 reads LQKENI. With 5 bases removed from V and 3 bases from J, the gap between germline ends came to 25 bases.

CDR3 in DNA: TGCGCCAGCAGCCATACTCTCTCCGCCAGGCAGCCCCAGCATTTT. Amino acids: CASSHTLSARQPQHF. V gene TRBV4-1 combines with J gene TRBJ1-5; D call uncertain. Trimming took 3 bases from V and 7 from J, leaving 16 bases between them. CDR1 and CDR2 (germline): MGHRA, YSYEKL. This CDR3 contains 15 residues.

The genes are TRBV2 and TRBJ2-7, with a tentative D call TRBD1 (6 bases). Germline CDR1 and CDR2: SNHLY and FYNNEI. Trimming cost V 8 bases and J 2 bases, with 13 bases left between them. This CDR3 has 13 amino acids. CDR3 DNA sequence: TGTGCCAGCGCAGGGACATTCACCTACGAGCAGTACTTC. This codes for CASAGTFTYEQYF.

The chain links TRBV5-1 to TRBJ2-5; 8 bases fit TRBD1. This CDR3 has 13 amino acids. Germline V lookup: CDR1 SGHRS, CDR2 YFSETQ. The V and J ends lost 5 bases and 13 bases, in that order; junction bases with no gene match: 13. In nucleotides, the CDR3 is TGCGCCAGCAGATTTTCGGGACAGGTGACTCGGTACTTC. It specifies CASRFSGQVTRYF.

The rearrangement links TRBV19 to TRBJ1-6, with TRBD1 matching 12 bases. This CDR3 region has 16 residues. Losses at the gene ends were 3 bases for V and 7 bases for J; bases not matched to a gene: 4. Germline V gene sequence: CDR1 LNHDA, CDR2 SQIVND (reference sequence). CDR3 nucleotides: TGTGCCAGTAGTATCGGGACAGGGGGCAGGAATTCACCCCTCCACTTT. Protein product: CASSIGTGGRNSPLHF.

J is TRBJ2-2 and V is TRBV19; 10 bases are shared with TRBD2. The V gene end was trimmed by 3 bases and the J gene end by 5 bases; junction bases not matched to a gene: 6. Germline-derived CDR1 and CDR2 are LNHDA and SQIVND (reference sequence). The CDR3 is 16 amino acids. The CDR3 sequence: CASSMVAGGGTGELFF. The DNA for the CDR3 is TGTGCCAGTAGTATGGTAGCGGGAGGAGGGACCGGGGAGCTGTTTTTT.

The rearrangement uses TRBV9 and TRBJ2-1; tentatively, D is TRBD2 (5 bases). The germline CDR1 and CDR2 sequences are SGDLS and YYNGEE. The CDR3 has 14 amino acids. V was clipped by 4 bases and J by 4 bases, with 12 bases between them. The CDR3 DNA reads as TGTGCCAGCAGCCCCCGGGATGCATACAATGAGCAGTTCTTC. Residues: CASSPRDAYNEQFF.

This clone came up a few times. The V gene is TRBV19, the J gene TRBJ2-1; 8 nucleotides agree with TRBD2. CDR1 is LNHDA and CDR2 is SQIVND in the germline V gene (reference sequence). The CDR3 spans 16 residues. The V segment lost 5 bases and the J segment 7 bases; nucleotides outside the gene matches: 13. The CDR3 reads CASSLTGGVIENEQFF. CDR3 bases: TGTGCCAGTAGTCTTACCGGGGGGGTGATTGAGAATGAGCAGTTCTTC.

The chain recombines TRBV6-5 with TRBJ2-7; weak D call: TRBD1 (6 bases). The CDR3 covers 15 residues. Trimming left V 4 bases short and J 2 bases short, with 15 bases between. Per the germline V gene, CDR1 is MNHEY and CDR2 is SVGAGI. The DNA of the CDR3 is TGTGCCAGCAGTTGGGGGCTTGGGGGAACCTACGAGCAGTACTTC. Amino acid sequence: CASSWGLGGTYEQYF.

V usage is TRBV6-5 and J usage is TRBJ1-2, with TRBD1 as a possible D gene (5 bases). The CDR3 is 15 amino acids. The germline V and J ends were trimmed by 3 bases and 4 bases, with 15 bases remaining between them. CDR1 MNHEY and CDR2 SVGAGI come from the germline V gene. CDR3 nucleotides: TGTGCCAGCAGTTATTCCCTCCAGGGTGGCTATGGCTACACCTTC. Translated: CASSYSLQGGYGYTF.